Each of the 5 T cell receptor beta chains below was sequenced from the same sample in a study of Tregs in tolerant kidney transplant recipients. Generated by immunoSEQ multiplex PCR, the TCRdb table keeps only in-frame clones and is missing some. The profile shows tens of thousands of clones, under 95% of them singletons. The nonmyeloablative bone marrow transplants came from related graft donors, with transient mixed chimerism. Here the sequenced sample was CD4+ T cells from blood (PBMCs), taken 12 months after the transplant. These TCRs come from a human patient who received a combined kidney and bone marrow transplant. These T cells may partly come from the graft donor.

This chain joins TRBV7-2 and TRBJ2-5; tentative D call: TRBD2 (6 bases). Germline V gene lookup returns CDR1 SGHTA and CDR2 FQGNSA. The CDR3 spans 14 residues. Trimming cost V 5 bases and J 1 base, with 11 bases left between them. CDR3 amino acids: CASSLGRGQETQYF. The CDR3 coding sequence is TGTGCCAGCAGCCTAGGGCGGGGCCAAGAGACCCAGTACTTC. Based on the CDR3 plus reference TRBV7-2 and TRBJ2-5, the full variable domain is GAGVSQSPSNKVTEKGKDVELRCDPISGHTALYWYRQSLGQGLEFLIYFQGNSAPDKSGLPSDRFSAERTGGSVSTLTIQRTQQEDSAVYLCASSLGRGQETQYFGPGTRLLVL.

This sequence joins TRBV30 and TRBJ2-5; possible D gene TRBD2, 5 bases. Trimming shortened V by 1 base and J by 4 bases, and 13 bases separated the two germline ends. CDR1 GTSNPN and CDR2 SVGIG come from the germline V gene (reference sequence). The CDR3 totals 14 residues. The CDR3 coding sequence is TGTGCCTGGAGTGCCCGACTACAAGGAGAGACCCAGTACTTC. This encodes CAWSARLQGETQYF.

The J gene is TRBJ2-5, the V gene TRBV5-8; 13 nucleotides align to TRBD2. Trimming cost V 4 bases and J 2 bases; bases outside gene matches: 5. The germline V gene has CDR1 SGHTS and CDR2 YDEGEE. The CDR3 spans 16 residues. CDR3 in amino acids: CASSPGLAGPQETQYF. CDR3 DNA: TGTGCCAGCAGCCCGGGACTAGCGGGGCCGCAAGAGACCCAGTACTTC.

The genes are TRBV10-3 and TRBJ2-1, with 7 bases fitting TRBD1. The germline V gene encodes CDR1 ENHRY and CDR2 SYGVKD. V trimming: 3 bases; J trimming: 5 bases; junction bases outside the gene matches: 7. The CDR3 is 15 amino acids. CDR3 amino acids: CAISEGTEFNNEQFF. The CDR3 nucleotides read TGTGCCATCAGTGAAGGGACAGAGTTCAACAATGAGCAGTTCTTC.

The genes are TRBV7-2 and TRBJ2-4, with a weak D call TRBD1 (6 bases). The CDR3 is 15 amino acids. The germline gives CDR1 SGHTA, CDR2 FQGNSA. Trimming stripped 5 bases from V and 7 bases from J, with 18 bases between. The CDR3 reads CASSPVTGVDNIQYF. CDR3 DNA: TGTGCCAGCAGCCCAGTGACAGGTGTTGACAACATTCAGTACTTC.